The 28 T cell receptor beta chains below were found in one sample sequenced in a study of neurological immune-mediated disorders. One entry per CDR3 protein results from TCRdb running MiXCR on the 5' RACE reads. The sample holds around 70,000 distinct CDR3 sequences, around 5% seen once. The sequenced material came from PBMCs. These receptors originate from a woman aged 70-85 years with multiple sclerosis.

This clonotype came up a few times. This may stem from a read error, because a much larger clone lies one nucleotide away. This rearrangement joins TRBV15 to TRBJ1-5; D remains unclear. Germline values: CDR1 LNHNV, CDR2 YYDKDF (reference sequence). CDR3 size: 13 residues. V shed 8 bases and J shed 6 bases, with 14 bases lying between them. The CDR3 protein is CATGPDGTQPQHF. The DNA for the CDR3 is TGTGCCACCGGACCAGACGGCACTCAGCCCCAGCATTTT.

In this sample, this clonotype turned up many times. This chain links TRBV5-6 with TRBJ1-2; 11 bases are a match to TRBD1. This CDR3 region has 16 residues. The germline V gene encodes CDR1 SGHDT and CDR2 YYEEEE. Germline trimming cut 1 base from V and 4 bases from J; bases unmatched to any gene: 6. The CDR3, as DNA: TGTGCCAGCAGCTTGTTCGGGACAGGGGGAGTCTATGGCTACACCTTC. This translates into CASSLFGTGGVYGYTF.

This clonotype has a count of ten or more. This chain links TRBV6-6 with TRBJ2-7, with 11 bases aligning to TRBD2. Germline values: CDR1 MNHNY, CDR2 SVGAGI (reference sequence). CDR3 length: 13 amino acids. Trimming removed 8 bases from V and 4 bases from J; junction bases left unmatched: 4. CDR3 DNA sequence: TGTGCCAGCGGTGGACTAGCGGGTTACGAGCAGTACTTC. This sequence encodes CASGGLAGYEQYF.

This clonotype was observed a few times. The chain has TRBV10-3 and TRBJ2-1; perhaps D is TRBD1 or TRBD2 (6 bases each). This CDR3 has 16 amino acids. Germline V gives CDR1 ENHRY, CDR2 SYGVKD. Trimming took off 5 bases at V and 3 bases at J, with 17 bases between the two ends. Here the CDR3 reads CAISHWGRDDYNEQFF. DNA of the CDR3: TGTGCCATCAGTCACTGGGGGCGGGATGACTACAATGAGCAGTTCTTC.

This clonotype was counted many times. V gene TRBV7-9 combines with J gene TRBJ2-1; 7 bases match TRBD2. The length of the CDR3 is 15 residues. Germline CDR1 SEHNR, CDR2 FQNEAQ (reference sequence). Losses at the gene ends were 1 base for V and 10 bases for J; bases not matched to a gene: 10. The CDR3 DNA sequence: TGTGCCAGCAGCTTAGTGACCCTTTGGGGGGGAGAGCAGTTCTTC. Protein: CASSLVTLWGGEQFF.

This chain links TRBV7-9 with TRBJ2-2; possibly TRBD2 for D (5 bases). The CDR3 spans 15 residues. Trimming removed 5 bases from V and 4 bases from J, with 14 bases in between. Germline V CDR1 and CDR2: SEHNR, FQNEAQ (reference sequence). CDR3: CASSRKELVTGELFF. In nucleotides, the CDR3 is TGTGCCAGCAGCCGAAAGGAACTAGTCACCGGGGAGCTGTTTTTT.

This clonotype has ten or more counts. The V gene is TRBV4-1, the J gene TRBJ1-1; D uncertain. This CDR3 contains 20 residues. Trimming removed 2 bases from V and 0 bases from J, with 25 bases in between. Germline loops: CDR1 MGHRA, CDR2 YSYEKL. The CDR3 bases are TGCGCCAGCAGCCAACTTGGCGGAAGACAAGGCGCCTTTATGAACACTGAAGCTTTCTTT. Protein: CASSQLGGRQGAFMNTEAFF.

Here the CDR3 reads CSAIKLGTSDTDTQYF. Written as DNA, the CDR3 is TGCAGTGCTATAAAACTCGGGACTAGCGATACAGATACGCAGTATTTT. The chain employs TRBV20-1 and TRBJ2-3; 10 nucleotides agree with TRBD2. The CDR3 has 16 amino acids. V lost 4 bases to trimming and J lost 3 bases; unmatched junction nucleotides: 10. The germline V gene encodes CDR1 DFQATT and CDR2 SNEGSKA (reference sequence).

Only a few counts were recorded for this clonotype. The genes are TRBV10-3 and TRBJ2-7; 10 positions match TRBD1. Germline V gene data show CDR1 as ENHRY and CDR2 as SYGVKD. The CDR3 contains 15 residues. V lost 6 bases and J lost 4; bases outside the gene matches: 9. The CDR3 DNA is TGTGCCATCAGGGGGGCCGGGACAGGGGTATACGAGCAGTACTTC. Protein product: CAIRGAGTGVYEQYF.

In this sample, this clonotype turned up many times. This sequence joins TRBV4-1 and TRBJ1-2; a possible D gene is TRBD1 (5 bases). The germline V gene has CDR1 MGHRA and CDR2 YSYEKL. CDR3 size: 13 residues. Between the trimmed V and J ends, which lost 4 bases and 8 bases, there was a span of 14 bases. The CDR3 nucleotides are TGCGCCAGCAGCCCCACCTCGGGGGACGGCTACACCTTC. It codes for CASSPTSGDGYTF.

This clonotype was detected many times. V gene TRBV7-2 combines with J gene TRBJ2-2; 14 positions match TRBD2. V lost 5 bases and J lost 1; bases outside the gene matches: 15. The CDR3 is 21 residues long. The germline V gene encodes CDR1 SGHTA and CDR2 FQGNSA. The CDR3 region has the DNA TGTGCCAGCAGCCGAGACAGCGGAGGGACTAGCGGGAGACTGAACACCGGGGAGCTGTTTTTT. Residues: CASSRDSGGTSGRLNTGELFF.

The table lists this clonotype with many counts. The chain recombines TRBV29-1 with TRBJ2-7; a possible D gene is TRBD2 (5 bases). V dropped 4 bases and J dropped 6 bases, with 19 bases sitting between them. In germline, CDR1 is SQVTM, CDR2 ANQGSEA. The CDR3 totals 14 residues. CDR3 in amino acids: CSVAVQDSPSEQYF. In DNA form, the CDR3 reads TGCAGCGTTGCTGTTCAGGACTCACCGTCCGAGCAGTACTTC.

This clonotype was detected many times. The rearrangement joins TRBV20-1 to TRBJ2-5, with 8 bases identical to TRBD2. V was clipped by 6 bases and J by 5 bases; unmatched bases: 5. Germline loops: CDR1 DFQATT, CDR2 SNEGSKA (reference sequence). The CDR3 loop spans 12 amino acids. The CDR3 region is CSADRTSETQYF. The DNA for the CDR3 is TGCAGTGCCGACCGGACTAGCGAGACCCAGTACTTC.

This clonotype occurred many times. V is TRBV3-1 and J is TRBJ2-5; 7 nucleotides align to TRBD1. The CDR3 is made up of 15 amino acids. The trim removed 4 bases at V and 5 bases at J, leaving 10 bases unmatched. CDR1 is LGHDT and CDR2 is YNNKEL in the germline V gene (reference sequence). The CDR3 DNA reads as TGTGCCAGCAGCCTCGGACAGGCCCCGTTGGAGACCCAGTACTTC. Protein: CASSLGQAPLETQYF.

This clonotype was seen more than once but under ten times. The chain has TRBV6-1 and TRBJ1-5; possible D gene TRBD1, 5 bases. Per germline, CDR1 MNHNS and CDR2 SASEGT. V was pared by 3 bases and J by 6 bases, with 18 bases between. This CDR3 region has 16 residues. Written as DNA, the CDR3 is TGTGCCAGCAGTGAGGGGGGGTCAGGGTGGACTCAGCCCCAGCATTTT. This gives the protein CASSEGGSGWTQPQHF.

This clonotype was found many times. The chain joins TRBV4-2 to TRBJ1-5, with 7 bases identical to TRBD1. The CDR3 length is 18 residues. V dropped 4 bases and J dropped 3; count of bases not matched to a gene: 15. CDR1 and CDR2 (germline): LGHNA, YNFKEQ. This CDR3 reads CASSLNAGGAVDNQPQHF. The CDR3 coding sequence is TGTGCCAGCAGCCTTAATGCAGGGGGGGCGGTGGACAATCAGCCCCAGCATTTT.

At least ten counts were recorded for this clonotype. The J gene is TRBJ2-6, the V gene TRBV7-9; tentatively, D is TRBD1 (6 bases). The CDR3 runs to 14 residues. The ends were cut back, 8 bases at V and 1 base at J, with 9 bases in the middle. The V gene's germline CDR1 is SEHNR and CDR2 FQNEAQ (reference sequence). CDR3 nucleotide sequence: TGTGCCAGCGGGACATCTTCTGGGGCCAACGTCCTGACTTTC. The encoded protein is CASGTSSGANVLTF.

This clonotype appeared many times. The chain is built from TRBV9 and TRBJ1-1; D unclear. Trimming cost V 2 bases and J 1 base, with 6 bases left between them. The CDR3 loop spans 13 amino acids. Germline lookup yields CDR1 SGDLS and CDR2 YYNGEE. The CDR3 region has the DNA TGTGCCAGCAGCGTGGCTGAGAACACTGAAGCTTTCTTT. The encoded protein is CASSVAENTEAFF.

Only a few counts were recorded for this clonotype. The genes are TRBV20-1 and TRBJ2-1, with D hard to call. This CDR3 is 14 amino acids long. Trimming removed 1 base at V and 2 bases at J, with 9 bases between. The V gene's germline CDR1 is DFQATT and CDR2 SNEGSKA (reference sequence). The CDR3 loop reads CSARGDRAYNEQFF. The CDR3 DNA is TGCAGTGCTAGAGGAGACCGGGCCTACAATGAGCAGTTCTTC.

This clonotype has at least ten counts. This chain uses TRBV6-1 with TRBJ2-4, with a tentative D call TRBD2 (5 bases). V lost 3 bases, J lost 0 bases, and 12 bases lay in between. The CDR3 has 16 amino acids. CDR1 and CDR2 (germline): MNHNS, SASEGT. The DNA for the CDR3 is TGTGCCAGCAGTGATGGGGAGTTCGGAGCCAAAAACATTCAGTACTTC. Its protein product is CASSDGEFGAKNIQYF.

This clonotype was detected many times. V and J are TRBV20-1 and TRBJ2-3; TRBD2 matches 9 bases. Germline V lookup: CDR1 DFQATT, CDR2 SNEGSKA (reference sequence). There are 11 residues in the CDR3. CDR3 protein: CAAGGKDTQYF. CDR3 coding DNA: TGCGCTGCGGGAGGGAAAGATACGCAGTATTTT.

There are many counts of this clonotype. The rearrangement uses TRBV20-1 and TRBJ2-7, with 8 positions matching TRBD2. The CDR3 is 17 residues long. J was trimmed by 1 base and V by 3 bases; bases with no gene match: 14. In germline, CDR1 is DFQATT, CDR2 SNEGSKA (reference sequence). CDR3 bases: TGCAGTGCTAGCGGGACCACCAGCGGGAGTCCATCCTACGAGCAGTACTTC. This translates into CSASGTTSGSPSYEQYF.

Comments on this clonotype: A much larger clone sits a single nucleotide away, making a read error possible. The chain is built from TRBV5-1 and TRBJ2-2; 7 nucleotides line up with TRBD1. CDR1 and CDR2 from the germline V gene are SGHRS and YFSETQ. The CDR3 spans 17 residues. DNA for the CDR3: TGCGCCAGCAGCTTGGTGAAGGGGGCCTCCAACACCTGGGAGCTGTTTTTT. Residues: CASSLVKGASNTWELFF.

This clonotype was counted many times. The rearrangement uses TRBV6-6 and TRBJ2-3; unclear D gene. The germline V gene encodes CDR1 MNHNY and CDR2 SVGAGI (reference sequence). The CDR3 contains 13 residues. V was pared by 2 bases and J by 4 bases, with 7 bases between. The CDR3 coding sequence is TGTGCCAGCAGTTACGACGGGTCAGATACGCAGTATTTT. Amino acids: CASSYDGSDTQYF.

In its sample, this clonotype was seen many times. The chain recombines TRBV11-2 with TRBJ1-1; weak D call: TRBD1 (6 bases). Trimming shortened V by 2 bases and J by 1 base, and 11 bases separated the two germline ends. Germline V CDR1 and CDR2: SGHAT, FQNNGV. This CDR3 is built from 15 residues. CDR3 residues: CASSLQGLGNTEAFF. In DNA, the CDR3 is TGTGCCAGCAGCTTACAGGGGCTCGGGAACACTGAAGCTTTCTTT.

This clonotype was counted many times. The V gene is TRBV5-8, the J gene TRBJ2-3; D remains ambiguous. The CDR3 totals 16 residues. The germline V gene encodes CDR1 SGHTS and CDR2 YDEGEE. V lost 0 bases and J lost 4, with 15 bases in between. DNA of the CDR3: TGTGCCAGCAGCTTGGGAGTTCTGGGTTCCGCAGATACGCAGTATTTT. Translation gives CASSLGVLGSADTQYF.

This clonotype was counted many times. The chain couples TRBV7-6 to TRBJ2-1, with a weak D call TRBD2 (7 bases). Germline assignment: CDR1 SGHVS and CDR2 FNYEAQ. The CDR3 is made up of 15 amino acids. Trimming removed 5 bases from V and 2 bases from J, with 13 bases in between. The CDR3 nucleotides are TGTGCCAGCAGCGGGGGGGGGGCAACCTACAATGAGCAGTTCTTC. Protein product: CASSGGGATYNEQFF.

This clonotype was recorded at least ten times. J is TRBJ1-1 and V is TRBV12-3 or TRBV12-4, with TRBD1 matching over 7 bases. V lost 5 bases to trimming and J lost 5 bases; unmatched junction nucleotides: 8. The CDR3 is 14 amino acids. The CDR3 DNA follows: TGTGCCAGCAGTCGGGACAGCCCGAGGACTGAAGCTTTCTTT. It codes for CASSRDSPRTEAFF.